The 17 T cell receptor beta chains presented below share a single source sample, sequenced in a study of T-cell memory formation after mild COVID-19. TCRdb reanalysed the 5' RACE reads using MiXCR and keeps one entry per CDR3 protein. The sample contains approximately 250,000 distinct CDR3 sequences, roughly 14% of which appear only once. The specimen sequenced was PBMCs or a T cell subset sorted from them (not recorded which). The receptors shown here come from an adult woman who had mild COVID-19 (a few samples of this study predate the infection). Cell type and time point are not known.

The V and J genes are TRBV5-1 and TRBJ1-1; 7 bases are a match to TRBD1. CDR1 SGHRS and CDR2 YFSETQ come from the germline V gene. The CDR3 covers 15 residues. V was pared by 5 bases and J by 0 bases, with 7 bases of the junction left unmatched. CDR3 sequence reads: CASSPGQPMNTEAFF. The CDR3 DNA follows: TGCGCCAGCAGTCCGGGACAGCCTATGAACACTGAAGCTTTCTTT.

The CDR3 DNA follows: TGTGCCACCAGCCCAGGGTCCTACGAGCAGTACTTC. Residues: CATSPGSYEQYF. V and J are TRBV24-1 and TRBJ2-7, with a possible D match to TRBD1 (5 bases). Looked up from germline, CDR1 is KGHDR and CDR2 is SFDVKD. The CDR3 runs to 12 residues. The V end was cut by 7 bases, the J end by 1 base, with 7 bases between.

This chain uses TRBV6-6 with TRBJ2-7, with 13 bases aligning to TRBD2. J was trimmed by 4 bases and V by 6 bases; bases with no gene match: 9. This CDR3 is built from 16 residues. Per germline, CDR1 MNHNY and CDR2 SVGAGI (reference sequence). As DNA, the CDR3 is TGTGCCAGCAGCCTCTACGCGACTAGCGGGGGGTACGAGCAGTACTTC. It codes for CASSLYATSGGYEQYF.

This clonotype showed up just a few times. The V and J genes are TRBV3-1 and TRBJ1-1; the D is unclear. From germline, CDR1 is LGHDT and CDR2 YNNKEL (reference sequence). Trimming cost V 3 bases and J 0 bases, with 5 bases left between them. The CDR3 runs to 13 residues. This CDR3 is CASSQRMNTEAFF. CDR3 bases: TGTGCCAGCAGCCAGAGGATGAACACTGAAGCTTTCTTT.

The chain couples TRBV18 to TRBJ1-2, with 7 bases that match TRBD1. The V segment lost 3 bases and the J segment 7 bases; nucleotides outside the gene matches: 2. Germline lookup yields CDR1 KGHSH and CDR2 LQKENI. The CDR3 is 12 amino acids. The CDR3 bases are TGTGCCAGCTCACCGGACAGGAGTGGCTACACCTTC. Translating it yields CASSPDRSGYTF.

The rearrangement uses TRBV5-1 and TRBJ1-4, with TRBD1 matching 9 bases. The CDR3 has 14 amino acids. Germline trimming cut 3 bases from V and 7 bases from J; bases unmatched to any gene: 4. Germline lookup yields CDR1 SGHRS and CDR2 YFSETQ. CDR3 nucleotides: TGCGCCAGCAGCTCGGGACAGGGATTTGAAAAACTGTTTTTT. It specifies CASSSGQGFEKLFF.

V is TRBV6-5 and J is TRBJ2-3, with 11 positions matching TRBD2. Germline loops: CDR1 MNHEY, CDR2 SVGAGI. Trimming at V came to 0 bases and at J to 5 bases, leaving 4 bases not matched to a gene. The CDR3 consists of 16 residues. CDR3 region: CASSYSIAGGKDTQYF. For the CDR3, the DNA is TGTGCCAGCAGTTACTCCATAGCGGGGGGGAAAGATACGCAGTATTTT.

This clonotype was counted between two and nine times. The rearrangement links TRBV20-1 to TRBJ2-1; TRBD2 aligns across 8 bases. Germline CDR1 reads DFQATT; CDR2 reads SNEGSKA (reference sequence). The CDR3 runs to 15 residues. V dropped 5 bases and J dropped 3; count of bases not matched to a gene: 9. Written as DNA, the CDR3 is TGCAGTGCTTCCTCTACTAGCGGAGGCTACAATGAGCAGTTCTTC. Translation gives CSASSTSGGYNEQFF.

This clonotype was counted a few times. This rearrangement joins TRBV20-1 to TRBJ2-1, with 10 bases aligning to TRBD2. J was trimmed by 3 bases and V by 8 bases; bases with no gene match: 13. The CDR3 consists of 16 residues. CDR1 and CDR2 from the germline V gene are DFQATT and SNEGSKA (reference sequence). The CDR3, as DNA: TGCAGTCCCGCACCAGCCCTAGCGGGAGACTACAATGAGCAGTTCTTC. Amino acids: CSPAPALAGDYNEQFF.

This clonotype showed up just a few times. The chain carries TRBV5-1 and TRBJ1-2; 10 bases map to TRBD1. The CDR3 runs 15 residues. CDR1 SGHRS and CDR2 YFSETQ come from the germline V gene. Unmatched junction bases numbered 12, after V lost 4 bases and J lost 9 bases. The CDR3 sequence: CASSPVQGQGSRYTF. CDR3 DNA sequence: TGCGCCAGCAGCCCTGTCCAGGGACAGGGGTCGCGCTACACCTTC. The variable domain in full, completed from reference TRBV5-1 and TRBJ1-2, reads KAGVTQTPRYLIKTRGQQVTLSCSPISGHRSVSWYQQTPGQGLQFLFEYFSETQRNKGNFPGRFSGRQFSNSRSEMNVSTLELGDSALYLCASSPVQGQGSRYTFGSGTRLTVV.

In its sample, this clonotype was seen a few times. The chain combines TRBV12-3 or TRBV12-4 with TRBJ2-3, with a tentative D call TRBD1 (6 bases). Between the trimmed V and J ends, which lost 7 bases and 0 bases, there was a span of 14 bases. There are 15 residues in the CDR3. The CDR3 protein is CASTSTGISTDTQYF. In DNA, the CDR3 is TGTGCCAGCACTTCCACAGGGATTAGCACAGATACGCAGTATTTT.

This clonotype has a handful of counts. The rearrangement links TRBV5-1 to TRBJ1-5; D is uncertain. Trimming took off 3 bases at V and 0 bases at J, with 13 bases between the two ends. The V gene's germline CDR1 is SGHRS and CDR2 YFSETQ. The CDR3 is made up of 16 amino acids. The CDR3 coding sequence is TGCGCCAGCAGCTCGGTATTTTTGGGTAGCAATCAGCCCCAGCATTTT. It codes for CASSSVFLGSNQPQHF.

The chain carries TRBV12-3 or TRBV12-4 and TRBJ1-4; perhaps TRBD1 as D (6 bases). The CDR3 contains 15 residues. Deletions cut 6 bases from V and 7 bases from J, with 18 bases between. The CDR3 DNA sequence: TGTGCCAGCAGGACCGTGGGAAGGGGGGGTGAAAAACTGTTTTTT. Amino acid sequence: CASRTVGRGGEKLFF.

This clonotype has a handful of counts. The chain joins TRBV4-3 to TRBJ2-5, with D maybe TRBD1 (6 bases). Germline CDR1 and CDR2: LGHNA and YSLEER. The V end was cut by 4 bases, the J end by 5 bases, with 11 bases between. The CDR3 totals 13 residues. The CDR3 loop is CASSRGPGETQYF. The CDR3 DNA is TGCGCCAGCAGCCGGGGGCCAGGGGAGACCCAGTACTTC.

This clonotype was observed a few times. CDR3 sequence (DNA): TGTGCCAGCAGCTCGTGGGGTACTGAAGCTTTCTTT. This codes for CASSSWGTEAFF. This chain links TRBV6-2 or TRBV6-3 with TRBJ1-1, with no clear D. There are 12 residues in the CDR3. Germline V gives CDR1 MNHEY, CDR2 SVGEGT. V was trimmed by 6 bases and J by 5 bases, leaving 10 bases between them.

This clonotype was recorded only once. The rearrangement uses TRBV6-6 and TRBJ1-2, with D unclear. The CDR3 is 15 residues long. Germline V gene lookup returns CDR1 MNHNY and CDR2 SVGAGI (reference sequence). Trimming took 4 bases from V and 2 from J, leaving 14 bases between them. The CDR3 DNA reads TGTGCCAGCAGTTCCCTCGCGGCACAAAACTATGGCTACACCTTC. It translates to CASSSLAAQNYGYTF.

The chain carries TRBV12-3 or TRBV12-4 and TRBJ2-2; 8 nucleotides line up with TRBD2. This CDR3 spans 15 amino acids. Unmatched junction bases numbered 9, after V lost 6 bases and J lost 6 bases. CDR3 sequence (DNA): TGTGCCAGCAGGTCCGGGACTAGTCGGGCCGGGGAGCTGTTTTTT. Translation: CASRSGTSRAGELFF.